One and the same sample provided the 10 T cell receptor beta chains below, sequenced in a study of T cell responses to AZD1222 COVID-19 vaccine. Generated by immunoSEQ multiplex PCR, the TCRdb table keeps only in-frame clones and is missing some. The repertoire has about 70,000 clones, 80% to 90% of them found once; the top ten carry under 8%. Specimen: peripheral blood, collected 28 days after the second AZD1222 dose. These receptors were taken from an adult who received the AZD1222 COVID-19 vaccine.

The J gene is TRBJ1-6, the V gene TRBV2; TRBD1 is a possible D gene (6 bases). Germline V gene lookup returns CDR1 SNHLY and CDR2 FYNNEI. Trimming cost V 3 bases and J 3 bases, with 12 bases left between them. The CDR3 has 16 residues. In DNA form, the CDR3 reads TGTGCCAGCAGTGATTCCACAGGGAACTATAATTCACCCCTCCACTTT. As protein: CASSDSTGNYNSPLHF.

The gene calls are TRBV19 and TRBJ2-2, with D unclear. Germline V gives CDR1 LNHDA, CDR2 SQIVND (reference sequence). V lost 5 bases, J lost 6 bases, and 7 bases lay in between. CDR3 size: 12 residues. Here the CDR3 reads CASSFFPGELFF. CDR3 nucleotide sequence: TGTGCCAGTAGTTTCTTTCCCGGGGAGCTGTTTTTT.

This clone was seen once. The V call is TRBV7-2, the J call TRBJ1-2; perhaps TRBD1 as D (6 bases). V was shortened by 1 base and J by 6 bases, with 12 bases between the two germline ends. This CDR3 region has 14 residues. Germline V gene sequence: CDR1 SGHTA, CDR2 FQGNSA. The CDR3 nucleotides read TGTGCCAGCAGCTTAGGTAACAGGGTAAATGGCTACACCTTC. Encoded protein: CASSLGNRVNGYTF.

CDR3 nucleotide sequence: TGTGCCAGCAGCCCCTTGACAGGGGGCGCAGCTTTCTTT. It yields the protein CASSPLTGGAAFF. The chain couples TRBV7-2 to TRBJ1-1, with 10 bases aligning to TRBD1. Germline-derived CDR1 and CDR2 are SGHTA and FQGNSA. J gave up 10 bases and V 5 bases, and 7 bases lay outside the gene matches. CDR3 length: 13 amino acids.

This chain joins TRBV30 and TRBJ1-4; D unclear. V lost 7 bases and J lost 2, with 14 bases in between. Germline lookup yields CDR1 GTSNPN and CDR2 SVGIG (reference sequence). The CDR3 extends over 14 amino acids. The CDR3, as DNA: TGTGCCTTCAACCTAGTTGGCACTAATGAAAAACTGTTTTTT. Translation: CAFNLVGTNEKLFF. Complete variable domain (other parts from reference TRBV30 and TRBJ1-4): SQTIHQWPATLVQPVGSPLSLECTVEGTSNPNLYWYRQAAGRGLQLLFYSVGIGQISSEVPQNLSASRPQDRQFILSSKKLLLSDSGFYLCAFNLVGTNEKLFFGSGTQLSVL.

The V gene is TRBV14, the J gene TRBJ2-4; 8 nucleotides match TRBD2. From germline, CDR1 is SGHDN and CDR2 FVKESK. The CDR3 extends over 16 amino acids. The V segment lost 3 bases and the J segment 0 bases; nucleotides outside the gene matches: 4. The CDR3 DNA reads TGTGCCAGCAGCCATACTAGCGGACTAGCCAAAAACATTCAGTACTTC. This codes for CASSHTSGLAKNIQYF.

The chain couples TRBV5-6 to TRBJ1-3; D not certain. This CDR3 has 16 residues. Germline CDR1 SGHDT, CDR2 YYEEEE. V lost 3 bases and J 0 bases, leaving 13 bases between the germline ends. CDR3 nucleotide sequence: TGTGCCAGCAGCTCGCTGCCGGGCGTCTCTGGAAACACCATATATTTT. Protein product: CASSSLPGVSGNTIYF.

This rearrangement joins TRBV4-3 to TRBJ2-7; D remains ambiguous. The CDR3 length is 13 residues. V was trimmed by 1 base and J by 0 bases, leaving 4 bases between them. Germline V gene data show CDR1 as LGHNA and CDR2 as YSLEER. This CDR3 reads CASSQGLSYEQYF. The CDR3 region has the DNA TGCGCCAGCAGCCAAGGGCTCTCCTACGAGCAGTACTTC.

The chain links TRBV5-1 to TRBJ2-1, with TRBD1 matching 7 bases. With 4 bases clipped from V and 3 bases from J, the junction kept 4 bases outside the gene matches. The CDR3 covers 14 residues. From germline, CDR1 is SGHRS and CDR2 YFSETQ. The CDR3 loop is CASSPGDSYNEQFF. The DNA of the CDR3 is TGCGCCAGCAGCCCCGGGGACAGCTACAATGAGCAGTTCTTC.

This chain joins TRBV5-4 and TRBJ1-2, with D unclear. Per germline, CDR1 SGHNT and CDR2 YYREEE (reference sequence). Trimming cost V 1 base and J 6 bases, with 10 bases left between them. The CDR3 spans 13 residues. This CDR3 is CASSLWAIDGYTF. The CDR3 bases are TGTGCCAGCAGCTTGTGGGCAATAGATGGCTACACCTTC.